This T cell receptor beta chain was captured in a study of identifying expanded T cells in peripheral blood. During the collection period, no donor immune events like infections were recorded. As to this clone: Its antigen remains unidentified.

Assay used: immunoSEQ multiplex PCR; TCRdb lists only in-frame clones, some missing. The data hold around 100,000 clones, with around 90% observed a single time. Study conclusions and caveats: Approximately two-week clone count variance significantly increased as total template count grew. Over about two and four weeks, about 15 and 19 clones changed, versus around 1.3 between replicates.

CDR1 and CDR2 from the germline V gene are MNHNY and SVGAGI (reference sequence). The CDR3 is made up of 15 amino acids. Losses at the gene ends were 6 bases for V and 10 bases for J; bases not matched to a gene: 11. The chain is built from TRBV6-6 and TRBJ2-1; 11 bases match TRBD1. The material sequenced was blood. This clonotype was sampled from a person aged 18 to 70 in good health. The CDR3 is CASRQTGTGGGEQFF. The CDR3 DNA is TGTGCCAGCAGACAAACCGGGACAGGGGGGGGCGAGCAGTTCTTC.